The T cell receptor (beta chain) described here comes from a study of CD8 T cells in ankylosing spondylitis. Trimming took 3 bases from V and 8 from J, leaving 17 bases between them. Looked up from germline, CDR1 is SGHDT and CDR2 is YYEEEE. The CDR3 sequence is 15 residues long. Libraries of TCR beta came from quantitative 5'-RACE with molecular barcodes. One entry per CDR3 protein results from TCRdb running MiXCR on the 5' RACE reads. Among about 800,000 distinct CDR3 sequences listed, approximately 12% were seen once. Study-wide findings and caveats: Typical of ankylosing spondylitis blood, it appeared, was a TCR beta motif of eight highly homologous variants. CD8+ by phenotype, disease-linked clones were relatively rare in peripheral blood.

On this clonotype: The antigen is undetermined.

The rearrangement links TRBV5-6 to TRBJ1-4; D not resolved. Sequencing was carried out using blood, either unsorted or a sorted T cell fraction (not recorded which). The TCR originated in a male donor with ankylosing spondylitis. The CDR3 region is CASSSRPPRREKLFF. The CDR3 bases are TGTGCCAGCAGCTCTAGACCGCCCCGGCGCGAAAAACTGTTTTTT.